This T cell receptor (beta chain) was found in a study of blood T cell repertoires in COVID-19. Study-level information: Sources were T cells, B-cell-depleted T cells, or PBMCs; the material itself was cDNA or gDNA.

Sequencing used immunoSEQ multiplex PCR; TCRdb keeps in-frame clones, though not all of them. Counted here are 180,000 or so clones, 65% to 90% occurring once; the ten biggest clones make up roughly 8%. Between the trimmed V and J ends, which lost 7 bases and 4 bases, there was a span of 13 bases. CDR3 length: 13 amino acids. Germline CDR1 PRHDT, CDR2 FYEKMQ (reference sequence). V gene TRBV13 combines with J gene TRBJ1-2; D may be TRBD1 (5 bases). Sequences were obtained from peripheral blood. This TCR was sampled from a man between 60 and 70 years old with acute or convalescent COVID-19. In nucleotides, the CDR3 is TGTGCCAGCAAGGACACCCGGAGCTATGGCTACACCTTC. It codes for CASKDTRSYGYTF.